Presented here are 32 T cell receptor beta chains from one specimen sequenced in a study of shared T cell receptors in the human thymus. Assay used: immunoSEQ multiplex PCR; TCRdb lists only in-frame clones, some missing. The repertoire has 630,000 or so clones, about 89% of them found once; the top ten carry 0.009% to 0.0095%. These same records also appear under a second study, on human thymus T cells.

The sample consisted of thymocytes. These receptors were collected from a boy in the first two years of life with a congenital heart defect.

This rearrangement joins TRBV4-1 to TRBJ2-3; D is ambiguous. Germline-derived CDR1 and CDR2 are MGHRA and YSYEKL. CDR3 length equals 15 residues. V lost 1 base, J lost 6 bases, and 14 bases lay in between. CDR3 residues: CASSQGSTGDDTQYF. CDR3 in DNA: TGCGCCAGCAGCCAAGGGAGTACGGGTGACGATACGCAGTATTTT.

The chain is built from TRBV6-5 and TRBJ2-4; D remains ambiguous. Germline lookup yields CDR1 MNHEY and CDR2 SVGAGI. Trimming took 0 bases from V and 0 from J, leaving 9 bases between them. The CDR3 runs 16 residues. The CDR3 region is CASSYSNSLAKNIQYF. CDR3 bases: TGTGCCAGCAGTTACTCTAACAGCCTAGCCAAAAACATTCAGTACTTC.

The chain couples TRBV5-6 to TRBJ1-5; the match to TRBD1 covers 8 bases. Germline lookup yields CDR1 SGHDT and CDR2 YYEEEE. The CDR3 sequence is 16 residues long. V was clipped by 3 bases and J by 6 bases; unmatched bases: 11. This chain's CDR3 is CASSYGTDRASQPQHF. The CDR3 nucleotides read TGTGCCAGCAGCTATGGGACGGACAGGGCGTCTCAGCCCCAGCATTTT.

This rearrangement joins TRBV30 to TRBJ2-5; 11 bases are a match to TRBD2. The tail of the sequence fits TRBJ2-7 better, so the J call may be wrong. CDR3 length equals 16 residues. The germline gives CDR1 GTSNPN, CDR2 SVGIG (reference sequence). CDR3 coding DNA: TGTGCCTGGAGCTTAAAACTCACTAGCGGGAGAGGCGAGCAGTACTTC. Protein product: CAWSLKLTSGRGEQYF.

The CDR3 DNA reads as TGTGCCAGTAGTAGCTACAGGGGGTTTGGAGGAAACACCATATATTTT. It translates to CASSSYRGFGGNTIYF. The chain joins TRBV19 to TRBJ1-3; 8 bases fit TRBD1. This CDR3 comprises 16 residues. The V gene's germline CDR1 is LNHDA and CDR2 SQIVND (reference sequence). After removal of 4 bases from V and 4 bases from J, the junction contained 9 bases not matched to a gene.

Concerning this clone: Other nucleotide sequences from this sample produce the same CDR3. This chain joins TRBV7-2 and TRBJ1-5, with D possibly matching TRBD1 (5 bases). The CDR3 contains 14 residues. Germline values: CDR1 SGHTA, CDR2 FQGNSA. With 3 bases removed from V and 4 bases from J, the gap between germline ends came to 10 bases. CDR3 in DNA: TGTGCCAGCAGCTTCGGGCAGGGAAATCAGCCCCAGCATTTT. It encodes CASSFGQGNQPQHF.

The CDR3 region has the DNA TGCGCCAGCAGCCAAGAGACAGGAGGAAGAGACGGGCGAGGAAACATTCAGTACTTC. It codes for CASSQETGGRDGRGNIQYF. V usage is TRBV4-1 and J usage is TRBJ2-4, with D perhaps matching TRBD1 (6 bases). The CDR3 covers 19 residues. V lost 0 bases and J lost 6, with 24 bases in between. Per germline, CDR1 MGHRA and CDR2 YSYEKL.

This sequence joins TRBV15 and TRBJ1-2; a weak D match, TRBD1 (6 bases). The CDR3 covers 14 residues. Germline assignment: CDR1 LNHNV and CDR2 YYDKDF (reference sequence). With 10 bases removed from V and 0 bases from J, the gap between germline ends came to 15 bases. The CDR3 DNA sequence: TGTGCCATCCCAGGGGCAGATACTAACTATGGCTACACCTTC. Translated, it gives CAIPGADTNYGYTF.

For this clone: The junction differs from germline at one of its ends, possibly a read error. This rearrangement joins TRBV27 to TRBJ1-2; D perhaps matches TRBD1 (5 bases). The CDR3 extends over 15 amino acids. The germline CDR1 and CDR2 sequences are MNHEY and SMNVEV (reference sequence). This CDR3 is CASSGRRDPYYGYPF. The CDR3 DNA follows: TGTGCCAGCAGTGGCAGGAGGGACCCCTACTATGGCTACCCCTTC.

This clone was counted a few times. The genes are TRBV27 and TRBJ1-4, with D hard to call. Germline CDR1 is MNHEY and CDR2 is SMNVEV (reference sequence). This CDR3 has 14 residues. The V gene lost 0 bases and the J gene lost 5 bases, with 7 bases spanning the gap. DNA for the CDR3: TGTGCCAGCAGTTTATCTTACACAAATGAAAAACTGTTTTTT. This codes for CASSLSYTNEKLFF.

This chain connects TRBV6-4 to TRBJ2-1; D is undetermined. Trimming pared 4 bases from V and 0 bases from J, leaving 22 bases between. The CDR3 length is 19 residues. CDR1 is MRHNA and CDR2 is SNTAGT in the germline V gene. This CDR3 is CASSVVGGSTLSSYNEQFF. The CDR3 region has the DNA TGTGCCAGCAGTGTTGTTGGCGGATCCACCCTAAGCTCCTACAATGAGCAGTTCTTC.

This chain connects TRBV10-1 to TRBJ2-2; TRBD2 agrees at 13 bases. In germline, CDR1 is WNHNN, CDR2 SYGVQD (reference sequence). Losses at the gene ends were 0 bases for V and 7 bases for J; bases not matched to a gene: 17. The CDR3 is 21 residues long. The CDR3: CASSESVTSGRAQLSGGELFF. CDR3 DNA: TGCGCCAGCAGTGAGTCGGTCACTAGCGGGAGGGCCCAATTGAGTGGCGGGGAGCTGTTTTTT.

The rearrangement uses TRBV4-3 and TRBJ2-7; 10 nucleotides agree with TRBD1. This CDR3 is built from 14 residues. The germline CDR1 and CDR2 sequences are LGHNA and YSLEER. The ends lost 2 bases at V and 4 bases at J; junction bases unmatched: 2. CDR3 protein: CASSQKDRGYEQYF. The CDR3 DNA reads TGCGCCAGCAGCCAAAAGGACAGGGGGTACGAGCAGTACTTC.

This clone showed up just once. The chain combines TRBV9 with TRBJ1-2; the match to TRBD1 covers 7 bases. The length of the CDR3 is 13 residues. V shed 4 bases and J 6 bases; nucleotides not matched to a gene: 6. Germline CDR1 is SGDLS and CDR2 is YYNGEE. The CDR3: CASSLDRDNGYTF. Here the CDR3 DNA reads TGTGCCAGCAGCCTCGACAGGGATAATGGCTACACCTTC. Based on the CDR3 plus reference TRBV9 and TRBJ1-2, the full variable domain is DSGVTQTPKHLITATGQRVTLRCSPRSGDLSVYWYQQSLDQGLQFLIQYYNGEERAKGNILERFSAQQFPDLHSELNLSSLELGDSALYFCASSLDRDNGYTFGSGTRLTVV.

This clone came up a few times. The rearrangement uses TRBV10-3 and TRBJ1-2; possibly TRBD1 for D (5 bases). The CDR3 is made up of 14 amino acids. Germline V gene data show CDR1 as ENHRY and CDR2 as SYGVKD. V gave up 2 bases and J gave up 8 bases, with 15 bases separating them. As DNA, the CDR3 is TGTGCCATCAGTGAGCCCCGCAGGGATGGCGGCTACACCTTC. The encoded protein is CAISEPRRDGGYTF.

The rearrangement uses TRBV28 and TRBJ2-7, with D maybe TRBD2 (5 bases). Germline V gives CDR1 MDHEN, CDR2 SYDVKM. Trimming took off 6 bases at V and 0 bases at J, with 15 bases between the two ends. The CDR3 spans 15 residues. For the CDR3, the DNA is TGTGCCAGCAGGCCCCGGGGTCCCGACTCCTACGAGCAGTACTTC. Protein product: CASRPRGPDSYEQYF.

The CDR3 protein is CASSLLREGRVYQETQYF. DNA for the CDR3: TGTGCCAGCAGTTTACTACGGGAGGGCCGTGTATACCAAGAGACCCAGTACTTC. The genes are TRBV27 and TRBJ2-5; 8 bases line up with TRBD2. CDR1 is MNHEY and CDR2 is SMNVEV in the germline V gene (reference sequence). The CDR3 is 18 residues long. Trimming cost V 2 bases and J 0 bases; bases outside gene matches: 11.

The chain employs TRBV28 and TRBJ1-1; D is unclear. V lost 5 bases to trimming and J lost 2 bases, with 15 bases between them. CDR1 and CDR2 from the germline V gene are MDHEN and SYDVKM. This CDR3 spans 15 amino acids. The CDR3 bases are TGTGCCAGCAGTCACCACCAGGTCCTTAACACTGAAGCTTTCTTT. Protein: CASSHHQVLNTEAFF.

The chain recombines TRBV27 with TRBJ1-5; D perhaps matches TRBD1 (6 bases). Germline lookup yields CDR1 MNHEY and CDR2 SMNVEV (reference sequence). CDR3 length: 13 amino acids. V was trimmed by 8 bases and J by 6 bases, leaving 14 bases between them. CDR3 amino acids: CASLHGGPQPQHF. CDR3 in DNA: TGTGCCAGCCTTCACGGGGGGCCTCAGCCCCAGCATTTT.

This clone has a single count. V usage is TRBV28 and J usage is TRBJ2-3, with D perhaps matching TRBD2 (5 bases). Germline V gives CDR1 MDHEN, CDR2 SYDVKM. The CDR3 sequence is 17 residues long. V was pared by 3 bases and J by 2 bases, with 18 bases between. The CDR3 DNA follows: TGTGCCAGCAGTTTGCCAGTTGAGCGGACCTCCACAGATACGCAGTATTTT. This encodes CASSLPVERTSTDTQYF.

The rearrangement uses TRBV7-3 and TRBJ2-7; a possible D gene is TRBD1 (6 bases). V was clipped by 2 bases and J by 6 bases, with 35 bases between them. CDR3 length equals 21 residues. CDR1 SGHTA and CDR2 FQGTGA come from the germline V gene. The CDR3: CASSLDPPDDRTSPRHVEQYF. The DNA of the CDR3 is TGTGCCAGCAGCTTAGACCCACCCGACGACAGGACCTCACCGCGGCACGTCGAGCAGTACTTC. Full variable domain (rest looked up from reference TRBV7-3 and TRBJ2-7): GAGVSQTPSNKVTEKGKYVELRCDPISGHTALYWYRQSLGQGPEFLIYFQGTGAADDSGLPNDRFFAVRPEGSVSTLKIQRTERGDSAVYLCASSLDPPDDRTSPRHVEQYFGPGTRLTVT.

The chain uses TRBV10-3 and TRBJ2-5; 10 bases fit TRBD2. CDR1 ENHRY and CDR2 SYGVKD come from the germline V gene. This CDR3 has 19 amino acids. Trimming removed 6 bases from V and 5 bases from J; junction bases left unmatched: 21. The CDR3 spells CAIRDRLAGDKVAMETQYF. The CDR3 nucleotides read TGTGCCATCAGGGACAGGCTAGCGGGAGATAAGGTGGCGATGGAGACCCAGTACTTC.

The rearrangement links TRBV19 to TRBJ1-2; maybe TRBD1 (6 bases). The CDR3 runs to 18 residues. Germline V gene data show CDR1 as LNHDA and CDR2 as SQIVND (reference sequence). Trimming took off 7 bases at V and 2 bases at J, with 26 bases between the two ends. The CDR3 DNA reads as TGTGCCAGTACCCAACCGGCTAAGGGGGTAGATCCCAACTATGGCTACACCTTC. Amino acid sequence: CASTQPAKGVDPNYGYTF.

V usage is TRBV28 and J usage is TRBJ1-3; TRBD1 agrees at 8 bases. The CDR3 runs 16 residues. Per the germline V gene, CDR1 is MDHEN and CDR2 is SYDVKM. The trim removed 4 bases at V and 0 bases at J, leaving 5 bases unmatched. The CDR3 protein is CASSSGGPYSGNTIYF. CDR3 DNA sequence: TGTGCCAGCAGTTCAGGGGGCCCATACTCTGGAAACACCATATATTTT. The entire variable domain, with the rest obtained from reference TRBV28 and TRBJ1-3, is as follows: DVKVTQSSRYLVKRTGEKVFLECVQDMDHENMFWYRQDPGLGLRLIYFSYDVKMKEKGDIPEGYSVSREKKERFSLILESASTNQTSMYLCASSSGGPYSGNTIYFGEGSWLTVV.

The gene calls are TRBV19 and TRBJ2-3, with D possibly being TRBD2 (5 bases). V was pared by 3 bases and J by 5 bases, with 12 bases between. The CDR3 is 14 residues long. Germline values: CDR1 LNHDA, CDR2 SQIVND (reference sequence). As DNA, the CDR3 is TGTGCCAGTAGTATGGAGAGGGATCAAGATACGCAGTATTTT. This encodes CASSMERDQDTQYF.

This chain uses TRBV4-1 with TRBJ1-1; tentatively, D is TRBD1 (5 bases). The CDR3 has 18 residues. Trimming left V 4 bases short and J 0 bases short, with 21 bases between. In germline, CDR1 is MGHRA, CDR2 YSYEKL. CDR3 nucleotide sequence: TGCGCCAGCAGCCCCCTAGACAGACATCTTCTCGTGAACACTGAAGCTTTCTTT. Protein product: CASSPLDRHLLVNTEAFF.

The chain combines TRBV27 with TRBJ2-7, with D hard to call. The ends were cut back, 5 bases at V and 2 bases at J, with 10 bases in the middle. CDR3 length equals 13 residues. The V gene's germline CDR1 is MNHEY and CDR2 SMNVEV (reference sequence). CDR3 DNA: TGTGCCAGCAGTACTTTAGTGCCCTACGAGCAGTACTTC. This sequence encodes CASSTLVPYEQYF.

J is TRBJ1-4 and V is TRBV6-5; TRBD1 aligns across 9 bases. This CDR3 region has 16 residues. The germline V gene has CDR1 MNHEY and CDR2 SVGAGI. V gave up 2 bases and J gave up 6 bases; unmatched junction bases: 7. CDR3 in DNA: TGTGCCAGCAGTTACGGCACAGGGGGCAGGGATGAAAAACTGTTTTTT. It specifies CASSYGTGGRDEKLFF.

The chain combines TRBV11-2 with TRBJ2-7, with 8 positions matching TRBD2. CDR1 and CDR2 from the germline V gene are SGHAT and FQNNGV. V shed 5 bases and J 4 bases; nucleotides not matched to a gene: 13. The CDR3 loop spans 16 amino acids. DNA for the CDR3: TGTGCCAGCAGCCGGAGAGGGGAGCGGGAGCAATACGAGCAGTACTTC. Protein: CASSRRGEREQYEQYF. Supplemented by reference TRBV11-2 and TRBJ2-7, the full variable domain reads EAGVAQSPRYKIIEKRQSVAFWCNPISGHATLYWYQQILGQGPKLLIQFQNNGVVDDSQLPKDRFSAERLKGVDSTLKIQPAKLEDSAVYLCASSRRGEREQYEQYFGPGTRLTVT.

J is TRBJ1-2 and V is TRBV27, with 12 bases matching TRBD1. Germline V gene sequence: CDR1 MNHEY, CDR2 SMNVEV (reference sequence). CDR3 length equals 16 residues. V lost 6 bases and J lost 2; bases outside the gene matches: 7. In nucleotides, the CDR3 is TGTGCCAGCAGGGGGGACAGGGGGCACCGGAACTATGGCTACACCTTC. Its protein product is CASRGDRGHRNYGYTF.

The chain joins TRBV7-9 to TRBJ2-1; 8 bases map to TRBD2. CDR3 length: 17 amino acids. With V trimmed by 4 bases and J by 0 bases, 8 bases remained unmatched. Germline CDR1 and CDR2: SEHNR and FQNEAQ (reference sequence). The CDR3 DNA sequence: TGTGCCAGCAGCTCGACGGGCGGGGGGTTCTCCTACAATGAGCAGTTCTTC. As protein: CASSSTGGGFSYNEQFF.

This clone was seen just once. The chain joins TRBV5-4 to TRBJ2-1; the D gene is possibly TRBD1 (6 bases). The CDR3 is 15 residues long. Germline V gene lookup returns CDR1 SGHNT and CDR2 YYREEE (reference sequence). Deletions cut 4 bases from V and 4 bases from J, with 15 bases between. The chain's CDR3 is CASSPGQREYNEQFF. The DNA of the CDR3 is TGTGCCAGCAGCCCAGGACAGAGGGAATACAATGAGCAGTTCTTC.